This TCR beta chain was recovered during a study of T cell responses to AZD1222 COVID-19 vaccine. Germline assignment: CDR1 LNHDA and CDR2 SQIVND (reference sequence). After removal of 10 bases from V and 4 bases from J, the junction contained 7 bases not matched to a gene. The CDR3 has 13 amino acids. Produced via immunoSEQ multiplex PCR; TCRdb's table is partial and in-frame only. The table has 150,000 to 200,000 clones, 91% seen once. The input for sequencing was peripheral blood, taken 28 days after the second AZD1222 dose. The TCR comes from an adult who received the AZD1222 COVID-19 vaccine. V usage is TRBV19 and J usage is TRBJ2-3, with 8 bases matching TRBD2. CDR3 sequence reads: CATRRGAADTQYF. The CDR3 DNA follows: TGTGCCACACGGCGGGGGGCGGCAGATACGCAGTATTTT.